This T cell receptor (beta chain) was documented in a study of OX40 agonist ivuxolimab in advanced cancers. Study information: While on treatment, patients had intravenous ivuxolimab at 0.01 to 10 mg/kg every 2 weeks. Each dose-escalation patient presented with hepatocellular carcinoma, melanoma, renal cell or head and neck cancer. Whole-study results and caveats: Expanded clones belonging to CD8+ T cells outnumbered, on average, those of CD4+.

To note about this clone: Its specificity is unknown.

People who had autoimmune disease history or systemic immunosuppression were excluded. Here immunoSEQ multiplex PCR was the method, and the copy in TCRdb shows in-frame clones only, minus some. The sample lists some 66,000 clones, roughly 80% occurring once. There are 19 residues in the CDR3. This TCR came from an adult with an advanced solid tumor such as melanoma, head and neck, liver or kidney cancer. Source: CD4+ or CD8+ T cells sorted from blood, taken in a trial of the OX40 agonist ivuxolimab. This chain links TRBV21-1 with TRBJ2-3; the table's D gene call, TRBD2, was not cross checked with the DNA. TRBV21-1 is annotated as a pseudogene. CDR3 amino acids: CASTPTSGSVLGSTDTQYF. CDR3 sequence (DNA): TGTGCCAGCACCCCGACTAGCGGGAGTGTCCTCGGTAGCACAGATACGCAGTATTTT.